This entry lists 32 T cell receptor beta chains sequenced from one sample in a study of follicular helper T cells after annual influenza vaccination. Using immunoSEQ multiplex PCR, the repertoire was profiled, and TCRdb retains in-frame clones only, with some absent. The table shows about 6,800 clones, with about 88% occurring only once. Regarding time point: 2015-2016 season, 7 days after influenza vaccination. This specimen consisted of CXCR5+ CD38- circulating T follicular helper cells from blood, obtained 7 days after influenza vaccination. Subset: circulating Tfh, non-naive CD4+CXCR5+PD-1+ (ICOS+CD38+ or ICOS-CD38-). These receptor sequences come from an adult who received the influenza vaccine.

The rearrangement joins TRBV25-1 to TRBJ2-7, with D tentatively TRBD1 (7 bases). Germline V gene sequence: CDR1 MGHDK, CDR2 SYGVNS. This CDR3 comprises 13 residues. Trimming pared 6 bases from V and 3 bases from J, leaving 12 bases between. CDR3 nucleotides: TGTGCCAGCAGCAGGGGGGCATTCTACGAGCAGTACTTC. Translated, it gives CASSRGAFYEQYF.

The V and J genes are TRBV6-4 and TRBJ1-5; possible D gene TRBD1, 6 bases. The germline V gene has CDR1 MRHNA and CDR2 SNTAGT. V lost 7 bases to trimming and J lost 2 bases, with 12 bases between them. CDR3 length: 14 amino acids. CDR3 region: CASIMRQGNQPQHF. CDR3 in DNA: TGTGCCAGCATAATGCGACAGGGCAATCAGCCCCAGCATTTT.

The J gene is TRBJ2-2, the V gene TRBV5-6; 10 nucleotides align to TRBD2. The CDR3 is 17 residues long. Germline trimming cut 2 bases from V and 3 bases from J; bases unmatched to any gene: 7. Germline V lookup: CDR1 SGHDT, CDR2 YYEEEE. CDR3 sequence: CASSLLAGGGDTGELFF. The CDR3 DNA reads as TGTGCCAGCAGCTTATTAGCGGGAGGTGGGGACACCGGGGAGCTGTTTTTT.

The chain combines TRBV11-2 with TRBJ1-1; 7 bases agree with TRBD1. Unmatched junction bases numbered 12, after V lost 8 bases and J lost 9 bases. The CDR3 consists of 13 residues. CDR1 SGHAT and CDR2 FQNNGV come from the germline V gene. CDR3 coding DNA: TGTGCCAGCGCCCGGACAGGTGACTTGAAAGCTTTCTTT. Its translation: CASARTGDLKAFF.

V gene TRBV19 combines with J gene TRBJ1-5; 9 positions match TRBD1. V lost 7 bases to trimming and J lost 1 base; unmatched junction nucleotides: 2. The V gene's germline CDR1 is LNHDA and CDR2 SQIVND (reference sequence). The CDR3 totals 14 residues. The CDR3 spells CASNRGLSNQPQHF. The CDR3 coding sequence is TGTGCCAGTAACAGGGGGCTAAGCAATCAGCCCCAGCATTTT.

The CDR3: CASSPRTSGDLLQFF. CDR3 DNA: TGTGCCAGCAGTCCACGGACTAGCGGGGACCTCTTGCAGTTCTTC. V usage is TRBV6-5 and J usage is TRBJ2-1; TRBD2 matches 12 bases. Unmatched junction bases numbered 11, after V lost 5 bases and J lost 12 bases. The CDR3 has 15 amino acids. The germline V gene has CDR1 MNHEY and CDR2 SVGAGI.

The V gene is TRBV13, the J gene TRBJ1-5; no definite D call. This CDR3 comprises 12 residues. V lost 5 bases and J 3 bases, leaving 5 bases between the germline ends. The germline V gene has CDR1 PRHDT and CDR2 FYEKMQ (reference sequence). The DNA for the CDR3 is TGTGCCAGCAGCCTTAACAATCAGCCCCAGCATTTT. Translation gives CASSLNNQPQHF.

This chain uses TRBV9 with TRBJ2-4, with D unresolved. CDR3 length equals 15 residues. V was cut by 0 bases and J by 0 bases, with 7 bases left in between. Germline lookup yields CDR1 SGDLS and CDR2 YYNGEE. The CDR3 sequence is CASSVDDTAKNIQYF. CDR3 coding DNA: TGTGCCAGCAGCGTAGACGATACAGCCAAAAACATTCAGTACTTC.

This clone was counted a single time. The rearrangement uses TRBV29-1 and TRBJ2-7; 7 bases agree with TRBD1. The V and J ends lost 5 bases and 3 bases, in that order; junction bases with no gene match: 13. This CDR3 is built from 15 residues. Germline assignment: CDR1 SQVTM and CDR2 ANQGSEA. The CDR3 loop is CSVRANRGRNYEQYF. The CDR3 DNA reads TGCAGCGTTCGAGCGAACAGGGGCCGGAACTACGAGCAGTACTTC.

This clone was seen once. The genes are TRBV30 and TRBJ1-4, with a possible D match to TRBD1 (6 bases). Germline V gene sequence: CDR1 GTSNPN, CDR2 SVGIG (reference sequence). The CDR3 is made up of 14 amino acids. V dropped 1 base and J dropped 8 bases, with 14 bases sitting between them. The CDR3 DNA is TGTGCCTGGAGTGAAAGGGGGGGTGGAGAAAAACTGTTTTTT. It codes for CAWSERGGGEKLFF.

This clone has just a few counts. J is TRBJ2-7 and V is TRBV2, with 10 bases identical to TRBD2. Germline loops: CDR1 SNHLY, CDR2 FYNNEI. The CDR3 totals 17 residues. V dropped 2 bases and J dropped 6; count of bases not matched to a gene: 13. The CDR3 DNA follows: TGTGCCAGCAGTGAACTACAGCCTGTACTAGCGGGAACCGAGCAGTACTTC. This encodes CASSELQPVLAGTEQYF.

The chain combines TRBV6-6 with TRBJ2-7; 7 bases map to TRBD2. Germline V CDR1 and CDR2: MNHNY, SVGAGI (reference sequence). With V trimmed by 6 bases and J by 0 bases, 5 bases remained unmatched. This CDR3 spans 14 amino acids. The CDR3 protein is CASSKRGSSYEQYF. CDR3 DNA: TGTGCCAGCAGCAAGCGGGGTAGCTCCTACGAGCAGTACTTC.

This clone was counted once. V usage is TRBV4-3 and J usage is TRBJ2-7, with D tentatively TRBD1 (6 bases). Germline V gene lookup returns CDR1 LGHNA and CDR2 YSLEER. The CDR3 is 15 residues long. V was shortened by 3 bases and J by 4 bases, with 16 bases between the two germline ends. The CDR3 DNA is TGCGCCAGCAGCCAGGGACACTTGGGTGCGTACGAGCAGTACTTC. Protein product: CASSQGHLGAYEQYF.

This chain uses TRBV13 with TRBJ2-7; TRBD2 agrees at 12 bases. The germline gives CDR1 PRHDT, CDR2 FYEKMQ (reference sequence). The J segment lost 4 bases and the V segment lost 5 bases, leaving 12 bases of the junction unmatched. CDR3 size: 17 residues. DNA for the CDR3: TGTGCCAGCAGCCGGGCCGAGACTAGCGGGAGTGAGTACGAGCAGTACGTC. Protein product: CASSRAETSGSEYEQYV.

The chain employs TRBV5-1 and TRBJ2-7; tentative D call: TRBD2 (6 bases). CDR3 length: 14 amino acids. Germline V gives CDR1 SGHRS, CDR2 YFSETQ. V dropped 3 bases and J dropped 3 bases, with 13 bases sitting between them. The CDR3 protein is CASSWKPGDYEQYF. The CDR3 nucleotides read TGCGCCAGCAGCTGGAAACCGGGGGACTACGAGCAGTACTTC.

The chain uses TRBV5-1 and TRBJ2-5, with no clear D. CDR1 and CDR2 (germline): SGHRS, YFSETQ. CDR3 length: 14 residues. V lost 0 bases, J lost 9 bases, and 15 bases lay in between. The CDR3 reads CASSLAGRPEAQYF. CDR3 nucleotide sequence: TGCGCCAGCAGCTTGGCCGGGCGGCCCGAGGCCCAGTACTTC.

This sequence joins TRBV6-1 and TRBJ2-5; 9 bases match TRBD1. Germline V lookup: CDR1 MNHNS, CDR2 SASEGT. CDR3 length: 14 amino acids. J lost 5 bases, V lost 11 bases, and 12 bases had no gene match. The CDR3 nucleotides read TGTGCCGGCAACAGGGGGCGCTTATACGAGACCCAGTACTTC. Translating gives CAGNRGRLYETQYF.

This chain links TRBV5-1 with TRBJ1-6, with 7 positions matching TRBD1. V trimming: 4 bases; J trimming: 7 bases; junction bases outside the gene matches: 8. There are 15 residues in the CDR3. CDR1 is SGHRS and CDR2 is YFSETQ in the germline V gene. The CDR3 bases are TGCGCCAGCAGCCCACAGGGACAGAGGAATTCACCCCTCCACTTT. Encoded protein: CASSPQGQRNSPLHF.

This clone was observed a handful of times. This chain links TRBV18 with TRBJ1-5, with TRBD1 identical over 7 bases. Unmatched junction bases numbered 13, after V lost 6 bases and J lost 8 bases. The V gene's germline CDR1 is KGHSH and CDR2 LQKENI. This CDR3 has 15 amino acids. CDR3 nucleotides: TGTGCCAGCTCCGGGTACGGGACAGACCATGAGCCCCAGCATTTT. This codes for CASSGYGTDHEPQHF.

DNA for the CDR3: TGTGCCAGCAGCTTCGGGGCACAGGGGGCGCGCGGCTACACCTTC. Protein: CASSFGAQGARGYTF. This rearrangement joins TRBV7-2 to TRBJ1-2; 9 bases match TRBD1. Germline V gene sequence: CDR1 SGHTA, CDR2 FQGNSA. This CDR3 has 15 amino acids. The junction had 10 bases not matched to a gene; V was cut back by 3 bases and J by 8 bases.

Regarding this clone: The identical CDR3 is also encoded by other nucleotide sequences in the sample. V and J are TRBV20-1 and TRBJ2-5, with D maybe TRBD1 (5 bases). The CDR3 length is 11 residues. CDR1 and CDR2 (germline): DFQATT, SNEGSKA (reference sequence). V lost 7 bases to trimming and J lost 2 bases, with 8 bases between them. The CDR3 spells CSGQNQETQYF. In nucleotides, the CDR3 is TGCAGTGGACAGAATCAAGAGACCCAGTACTTC.

J is TRBJ2-3 and V is TRBV5-4, with 9 bases lining up with TRBD2. The CDR3 length is 15 residues. After removal of 5 bases from V and 1 base from J, the junction contained 5 bases not matched to a gene. The germline CDR1 and CDR2 sequences are SGHNT and YYREEE (reference sequence). The CDR3 DNA is TGTGCCAGCAGTCAAAGGACTAGCGGCACAGATACGCAGTATTTT. Protein product: CASSQRTSGTDTQYF.

This rearrangement joins TRBV29-1 to TRBJ2-6; D perhaps matches TRBD1 (6 bases). CDR3 length: 16 residues. CDR1 and CDR2 from the germline V gene are SQVTM and ANQGSEA. Trimming cost V 6 bases and J 2 bases, with 17 bases left between them. This CDR3 reads CSVGTGIRTGANVLTF. The CDR3 DNA reads as TGCAGCGTCGGAACAGGGATTCGGACTGGGGCCAACGTCCTGACTTTC.

This clone appeared once. The chain joins TRBV21-1 to TRBJ2-1; the table calls TRBD2, which could not be checked here. TRBV21-1 counts as a pseudogene. This CDR3 has 18 amino acids. The CDR3 sequence: CASSKAICGRTTYNEQFF. CDR3 coding DNA: TGTGCCAGCAGCAAAGCCATTTGCGGGAGGACTACCTACAATGAGCAGTTCTTC.

This chain uses TRBV14 with TRBJ2-2, with D perhaps TRBD1 (6 bases). Germline V gene data show CDR1 as SGHDN and CDR2 as FVKESK. The CDR3 is made up of 13 amino acids. V shed 6 bases and J shed 3 bases, with 8 bases lying between them. The CDR3 coding sequence is TGTGCCAGCAGAACAGGGTACACCGGGGAGCTGTTTTTT. Its protein is CASRTGYTGELFF.

J is TRBJ1-1 and V is TRBV29-1; perhaps TRBD1 as D (6 bases). CDR1 and CDR2 (germline): SQVTM, ANQGSEA. The V gene lost 8 bases and the J gene lost 3 bases, with 19 bases spanning the gap. The CDR3 has 14 residues. The CDR3 loop is CSPVLNRDDTEAFF. As DNA, the CDR3 is TGCAGCCCCGTGCTTAACAGGGACGACACTGAAGCTTTCTTT.

The J gene is TRBJ2-7, the V gene TRBV6-1, with TRBD2 identical over 7 bases. Looked up from germline, CDR1 is MNHNS and CDR2 is SASEGT. The CDR3 has 15 amino acids. V trimming: 7 bases; J trimming: 1 base; junction bases outside the gene matches: 10. Written as DNA, the CDR3 is TGTGCCAGCACCCAAACGGGGGGAAGGTCCTACGAGCAGTACTTC. Its protein product is CASTQTGGRSYEQYF.

The chain links TRBV9 to TRBJ1-2; D is ambiguous. Germline-derived CDR1 and CDR2 are SGDLS and YYNGEE. This CDR3 contains 13 residues. V lost 0 bases and J lost 8, with 11 bases in between. In nucleotides, the CDR3 is TGTGCCAGCAGCGTAGCCGGGGTTGTAGGCTACACCTTC. Translation: CASSVAGVVGYTF.

V gene TRBV19 combines with J gene TRBJ1-5, with 7 nucleotides matching TRBD1. With V trimmed by 3 bases and J by 7 bases, 9 bases remained unmatched. Germline V gene lookup returns CDR1 LNHDA and CDR2 SQIVND (reference sequence). This CDR3 region has 15 residues. In DNA, the CDR3 is TGTGCCAGTAGTATCACGCCAGGGGGGTCCCAGCCCCAGCATTTT. The encoded protein is CASSITPGGSQPQHF.

The CDR3 sequence is CASSFESGGGYTF. CDR3 DNA: TGTGCCAGCAGCTTTGAGTCGGGGGGAGGCTACACCTTC. This sequence joins TRBV7-9 and TRBJ1-2; possibly TRBD1 for D (5 bases). With 3 bases removed from V and 8 bases from J, the gap between germline ends came to 13 bases. Germline CDR1 and CDR2: SEHNR and FQNEAQ (reference sequence). There are 13 residues in the CDR3.

This chain links TRBV29-1 with TRBJ2-3; tentatively, D is TRBD2 (5 bases). V was pared by 2 bases and J by 2 bases, with 11 bases between. The length of the CDR3 is 14 residues. Per germline, CDR1 SQVTM and CDR2 ANQGSEA. CDR3: CSVEWETDTDTQYF. The CDR3 DNA reads TGCAGCGTTGAATGGGAGACCGACACAGATACGCAGTATTTT.

This CDR3 reads CADRADTDTQYF. The CDR3 DNA reads TGTGCCGATCGGGCGGATACAGATACGCAGTATTTT. The chain recombines TRBV2 with TRBJ2-3; D is uncertain. Germline loops: CDR1 SNHLY, CDR2 FYNNEI. Between the trimmed V and J ends, which lost 11 bases and 3 bases, there was a span of 12 bases. The CDR3 contains 12 residues.